This T cell receptor (beta chain) was captured by sequencing in a study of tumor-infiltrating lymphocytes in primary liver carcinoma. Total RNA and DNA came together from roughly 20-30 mg of bulk tissue without cell sorting. TCR beta cDNA was made from approximately 500 ng total RNA with a constant-region primer. Investigators got TCR beta libraries out of three nested multiplex PCR rounds, done with slightly modified ARM-PCR. Primers for the first two PCR rounds were TRBV1-TRBV30 forward primers and a C-beta reverse primer (10 cycles per round). TCRdb used MiXCR to reprocess the multiplex PCR reads, holding one entry per CDR3 protein. This sample carries some 100,000 distinct CDR3 sequences, approximately 70% of them seen once, and the ten largest clones take roughly an eighth. CDR3 size: 16 residues. Germline V gene sequence: CDR1 MNHEY, CDR2 SVGAGI. This clonotype was seen only a few times.

This chain connects TRBV6-5 to TRBJ2-1; TRBD2 matches at 7 bases. Sequencing was done on a sample of liver tumor tissue from sampling region 2. Indicated subset: tumor region T2, inferior pole. The TCR comes from a woman aged 55-69 years with primary liver carcinoma and hepatitis B virus infection. Written as DNA, the CDR3 is TGTGCTAGTAGTTTGGCGGATAGCGGGTCCTACAATGAGCAGTTCTTC. It is translated as CASSLADSGSYNEQFF.